This T cell receptor (beta chain) stems from a study of cytomegalovirus exposure and HLA in healthy donors. The CDR3 has 16 residues. V shed 0 bases, J shed 6 bases, and the junction held 11 bases outside the gene matches. The germline V gene encodes CDR1 MGHRA and CDR2 YSYEKL. The repertoire was sequenced with immunoSEQ multiplex PCR; TCRdb's copy has only in-frame clones and lacks some. This table holds 150,000 to 200,000 clones, roughly 83% found once. The TCR originated in a woman younger than 30 in good health and CMV-seronegative. The rearrangement links TRBV4-1 to TRBJ2-7; 7 bases are a match to TRBD2. Source material: PBMCs. The CDR3 sequence is CASSQDVARGEVEQYF. The CDR3 nucleotides are TGCGCCAGCAGCCAAGATGTGGCCCGGGGGGAGGTCGAGCAGTACTTC.